A single sample gave rise to the 30 T cell receptor beta chains below, sequenced in a study of tumor T cells in aggressive B-cell lymphoma. Using immunoSEQ multiplex PCR, the repertoire was profiled, and TCRdb retains in-frame clones only, with some absent. This table has about 11,000 clones, around 90% appearing once. Sequenced material: tumor tissue. The receptors were gathered from an adult with diffuse large B cell lymphoma.

V gene TRBV6-6 combines with J gene TRBJ2-7; no clear D gene. The CDR3 is made up of 11 amino acids. Germline V gene data show CDR1 as MNHNY and CDR2 as SVGAGI (reference sequence). The V gene lost 6 bases and the J gene lost 3 bases, with 6 bases spanning the gap. The CDR3 sequence is CASSPSYEQYF. The CDR3 bases are TGTGCCAGCAGCCCTAGCTACGAGCAGTACTTC.

This sequence joins TRBV5-6 and TRBJ1-1; the D is unclear. V was cut by 6 bases and J by 6 bases, with 21 bases left in between. Germline assignment: CDR1 SGHDT and CDR2 YYEEEE. This CDR3 region has 15 residues. This chain's CDR3 is CASILSGVDYPEAFF. In nucleotides, the CDR3 is TGTGCCAGCATATTATCCGGGGTGGATTATCCTGAAGCTTTCTTT.

The V and J genes are TRBV11-2 and TRBJ2-5, with 11 bases lining up with TRBD1. The germline CDR1 and CDR2 sequences are SGHAT and FQNNGV. The CDR3 runs to 13 residues. After removal of 7 bases from V and 4 bases from J, the junction contained 2 bases not matched to a gene. The CDR3 region has the DNA TGTGCCAGCACGGGACAGGGGGGAGAGACCCAGTACTTC. This encodes CASTGQGGETQYF.

This chain joins TRBV7-3 and TRBJ2-1; possible D gene TRBD2, 5 bases. Trimming removed 3 bases at V and 9 bases at J, with 12 bases between. The CDR3 spans 13 residues. CDR1 is SGHTA and CDR2 is FQGTGA in the germline V gene. The CDR3 protein is CASSFSGGVEQFF. The CDR3 DNA follows: TGTGCCAGCAGCTTTAGTGGAGGTGTTGAGCAGTTCTTC.

The chain combines TRBV5-1 with TRBJ1-4, with D possibly being TRBD1 (6 bases). The CDR3 is made up of 16 amino acids. The V end was cut by 4 bases, the J end by 7 bases, with 20 bases between. The germline gives CDR1 SGHRS, CDR2 YFSETQ. The CDR3: CASSLQGQGPSEKLFF. The CDR3 DNA follows: TGCGCCAGCAGCCTCCAGGGGCAGGGGCCCAGTGAAAAACTGTTTTTT.

The rearrangement joins TRBV6-5 to TRBJ1-1; possibly TRBD1 for D (5 bases). Per germline, CDR1 MNHEY and CDR2 SVGAGI. CDR3 length equals 14 residues. Trimming took 5 bases from V and 3 from J, leaving 13 bases between them. DNA for the CDR3: TGTGCCAGCAGTGCAGATACCAGGGACACTGAAGCTTTCTTT. This codes for CASSADTRDTEAFF.

In DNA form, the CDR3 reads TGTGCCAGCAGCCCGCAGGTGAATCAGCCCCAGCATTTT. It translates to CASSPQVNQPQHF. V is TRBV5-8 and J is TRBJ1-5; D is undetermined. Trimming took off 4 bases at V and 4 bases at J, with 9 bases between the two ends. Per germline, CDR1 SGHTS and CDR2 YDEGEE. This CDR3 comprises 13 residues. The full variable domain, completed using reference TRBV5-8 and TRBJ1-5, is EAGVTQSPTHLIKTRGQQATLRCSPISGHTSVYWYQQALGLGLQFLLWYDEGEERNRGNFPPRFSGRQFPNYSSELNVNALELEDSALYLCASSPQVNQPQHFGDGTRLSIL.

Concerning this clone itself: One end of the junction is discordant with germline, which a read error may explain. The chain links TRBV7-7 to TRBJ2-2; TRBD2 matches at 9 bases. The germline V gene encodes CDR1 SSHAT and CDR2 FNYEAQ (reference sequence). The CDR3 extends over 16 amino acids. CDR3 sequence reads: CASSPRSGSVTGELFF. The CDR3 DNA reads as TGTGCTAGCAGCCCCCGTAGCGGGAGCGTCACCGGGGAGCTGTTTTTT.

The chain joins TRBV11-3 to TRBJ2-1; no reliable D call. In germline, CDR1 is SGHNT, CDR2 YENEEA. V dropped 0 bases and J dropped 5 bases, with 8 bases sitting between them. This CDR3 region has 14 residues. The DNA for the CDR3 is TGTGCCAGCAGCTTAGAAAGCCTAGACAATGAGCAGTTCTTC. Protein sequence: CASSLESLDNEQFF.

This chain links TRBV7-9 with TRBJ2-7, with D uncertain. Trimming left V 5 bases short and J 0 bases short, with 11 bases between. The CDR3 has 14 amino acids. Germline loops: CDR1 SEHNR, CDR2 FQNEAQ (reference sequence). DNA for the CDR3: TGTGCCAGCAGCCGATCCCGGAGCTCCTACGAGCAGTACTTC. This gives the protein CASSRSRSSYEQYF.

The V call is TRBV30, the J call TRBJ2-7; weak D call: TRBD2 (5 bases). Trimming pared 1 base from V and 8 bases from J, leaving 15 bases between. This CDR3 spans 13 amino acids. CDR1 and CDR2 from the germline V gene are GTSNPN and SVGIG (reference sequence). CDR3: CAWSGARTQKQYF. For the CDR3, the DNA is TGTGCCTGGAGTGGAGCCAGGACTCAGAAGCAGTACTTC.

V gene TRBV7-9 combines with J gene TRBJ1-2; 7 bases map to TRBD1. The CDR3 has 14 amino acids. Germline CDR1 is SEHNR and CDR2 is FQNEAQ (reference sequence). J lost 8 bases, V lost 2 bases, and 8 bases had no gene match. CDR3: CASSLSHTGAGYTF. The CDR3, as DNA: TGTGCCAGCAGCTTATCCCACACAGGGGCCGGCTACACCTTC.

This sequence joins TRBV30 and TRBJ2-1, with D perhaps matching TRBD2 (5 bases). V shed 3 bases and J shed 0 bases, with 9 bases lying between them. Germline V lookup: CDR1 GTSNPN, CDR2 SVGIG (reference sequence). The length of the CDR3 is 14 residues. The CDR3 bases are TGTGCCTGGAGAAGACGGGGCTCCTACAATGAGCAGTTCTTC. Translation gives CAWRRRGSYNEQFF.

The chain is built from TRBV5-1 and TRBJ1-1, with D possibly being TRBD1 (5 bases). Looked up from germline, CDR1 is SGHRS and CDR2 is YFSETQ. V lost 0 bases to trimming and J lost 3 bases, with 9 bases between them. The CDR3 covers 14 residues. CDR3 loop: CASSLGQGHTEAFF. CDR3 DNA: TGCGCCAGCAGCTTGGGGCAGGGTCACACTGAAGCTTTCTTT.

The chain has TRBV4-1 and TRBJ1-5; D may be TRBD1 (5 bases). The germline V gene has CDR1 MGHRA and CDR2 YSYEKL. V was pared by 0 bases and J by 0 bases, with 12 bases between. CDR3 length: 17 residues. CDR3 DNA sequence: TGCGCCAGCAGCCAAGATGGGGCAGGATATAGCAATCAGCCCCAGCATTTT. Translated, it gives CASSQDGAGYSNQPQHF.

J is TRBJ1-3 and V is TRBV7-3, with a weak D call TRBD1 (5 bases). CDR1 and CDR2 (germline): SGHTA, FQGTGA. The CDR3 has 15 amino acids. The germline V and J ends were trimmed by 1 base and 8 bases, with 15 bases remaining between them. The CDR3 region is CASSLSGGAGDTIYF. DNA of the CDR3: TGTGCCAGCAGCTTAAGTGGCGGGGCCGGGGACACCATATATTTT. The full variable domain, with the rest looked up from reference TRBV7-3 and TRBJ1-3, is GAGVSQTPSNKVTEKGKYVELRCDPISGHTALYWYRQSLGQGPEFLIYFQGTGAADDSGLPNDRFFAVRPEGSVSTLKIQRTERGDSAVYLCASSLSGGAGDTIYFGEGSWLTVV.

The rearrangement links TRBV18 to TRBJ2-7; TRBD1 aligns across 8 bases. CDR3 length: 15 residues. Looked up from germline, CDR1 is KGHSH and CDR2 is LQKENI. Trimming took 1 base from V and 7 from J; bases not matched to a gene: 9. CDR3 amino acids: CASSPLGTGPLEQYF. CDR3 nucleotides: TGTGCCAGCTCACCACTCGGGACAGGTCCGCTGGAGCAGTACTTC. Drawing the rest from reference TRBV18 and TRBJ2-7, the complete variable domain is NAGVMQNPRHLVRRRGQEARLRCSPMKGHSHVYWYRQLPEEGLKFMVYLQKENIIDESGMPKERFSAEFPKEGPSILRIQQVVRGDSAAYFCASSPLGTGPLEQYFGPGTRLTVT.

The sample holds one count of this clone. The chain links TRBV6-6 to TRBJ1-5; the match to TRBD1 covers 7 bases. Unmatched junction bases numbered 9, after V lost 7 bases and J lost 3 bases. Germline-derived CDR1 and CDR2 are MNHNY and SVGAGI (reference sequence). The CDR3 runs to 15 residues. CDR3 amino acids: CASKGRDSFNQPQHF. As DNA, the CDR3 is TGTGCCAGCAAGGGGCGGGACAGTTTCAATCAGCCCCAGCATTTT.

The chain is built from TRBV28 and TRBJ1-2; D perhaps matches TRBD1 (6 bases). Germline CDR1 and CDR2: MDHEN and SYDVKM. This CDR3 is 13 amino acids long. Trimming pared 5 bases from V and 4 bases from J, leaving 11 bases between. The CDR3 sequence is CASSRDTSYGYTF. CDR3 nucleotides: TGTGCCAGCAGTCGGGACACCTCCTATGGCTACACCTTC.

The chain couples TRBV15 to TRBJ1-2, with 7 bases identical to TRBD1. The ends lost 1 base at V and 1 base at J; junction bases unmatched: 3. The CDR3 is 15 amino acids. Germline CDR1 and CDR2: LNHNV and YYDKDF (reference sequence). CDR3 DNA: TGTGCCACCAGCAGAGGGACAGGCCGTAACTATGGCTACACCTTC. Its protein product is CATSRGTGRNYGYTF.

As for this clone: Mismatch with germline at one junction end may stem from a read error. This chain connects TRBV7-8 to TRBJ1-1, with D unclear. The CDR3 has 14 residues. Germline lookup yields CDR1 SGHVS and CDR2 FQNEAQ. The CDR3 DNA sequence: TGTGCCAGCAACTTAAAACGGGTAGCCACTGAAGCTTTCTTT. It yields the protein CASNLKRVATEAFF. Full variable domain (rest looked up from reference TRBV7-8 and TRBJ1-1): GAGVSQSPRYKVAKRGQDVALRCDPISGHVSLFWYQQALGQGPEFLTYFQNEAQLDKSGLPSDRFFAERPEGSVSTLKIQRTQQEDSAVYLCASNLKRVATEAFFGQGTRLTVV.

This clone was seen only once. V gene TRBV29-1 combines with J gene TRBJ1-1; 9 nucleotides line up with TRBD1. The CDR3 runs 12 residues. CDR1 is SQVTM and CDR2 is ANQGSEA in the germline V gene. J was trimmed by 3 bases and V by 7 bases; bases with no gene match: 3. Written as DNA, the CDR3 is TGCAGCGACAGACAGGGGGACACTGAAGCTTTCTTT. It yields the protein CSDRQGDTEAFF.

This chain links TRBV19 with TRBJ1-2; unclear D gene. CDR3 length: 12 amino acids. V was shortened by 4 bases and J by 8 bases, with 11 bases between the two germline ends. Per germline, CDR1 LNHDA and CDR2 SQIVND (reference sequence). The CDR3 DNA is TGTGCCAGTAGTACGTCCCCGGGGGGCTACACCTTC. The encoded protein is CASSTSPGGYTF.

The J gene is TRBJ1-1, the V gene TRBV6-5; 8 nucleotides agree with TRBD1. The ends lost 4 bases at V and 9 bases at J; junction bases unmatched: 4. This CDR3 has 12 residues. CDR1 is MNHEY and CDR2 is SVGAGI in the germline V gene. CDR3 sequence (DNA): TGTGCCAGCAGTTCCGGACAGGGTCAAGCTTTCTTT. It translates to CASSSGQGQAFF.

The chain employs TRBV2 and TRBJ1-2; possible D gene TRBD1, 5 bases. There are 13 residues in the CDR3. V dropped 9 bases and J dropped 8 bases, with 19 bases sitting between them. Germline V gene sequence: CDR1 SNHLY, CDR2 FYNNEI. CDR3 DNA: TGTGCCAGTGAAAGACGGGGGGAGGGAGGCTACACCTTC. It specifies CASERRGEGGYTF.

The J gene is TRBJ2-3, the V gene TRBV9; D is undetermined. The CDR3 runs to 12 residues. CDR1 is SGDLS and CDR2 is YYNGEE in the germline V gene. Trimming left V 3 bases short and J 14 bases short, with 16 bases between. The CDR3 is CASSDPSSERYF. As DNA, the CDR3 is TGTGCCAGCAGCGACCCCTCGTCGGAGCGGTATTTT.

The V gene is TRBV29-1, the J gene TRBJ2-3; 7 bases align to TRBD1. The germline CDR1 and CDR2 sequences are SQVTM and ANQGSEA. V trimming: 7 bases; J trimming: 1 base; junction bases outside the gene matches: 5. CDR3 length: 13 amino acids. Here the CDR3 DNA reads TGCAGCGCCTCCGGGACAGGCACAGATACGCAGTATTTT. This translates into CSASGTGTDTQYF.

The rearrangement uses TRBV30 and TRBJ1-2; D unclear. Germline-derived CDR1 and CDR2 are GTSNPN and SVGIG (reference sequence). Trimming shortened V by 2 bases and J by 7 bases, and 8 bases separated the two germline ends. This CDR3 comprises 11 residues. CDR3 coding DNA: TGTGCCTGGAGTTTATGGGCTGGCTACACCTTC. Protein product: CAWSLWAGYTF. Based on the CDR3 plus reference TRBV30 and TRBJ1-2, the full variable domain is SQTIHQWPATLVQPVGSPLSLECTVEGTSNPNLYWYRQAAGRGLQLLFYSVGIGQISSEVPQNLSASRPQDRQFILSSKKLLLSDSGFYLCAWSLWAGYTFGSGTRLTVV.

This clone occurred once. V usage is TRBV21-1 and J usage is TRBJ2-5; the listed D gene, TRBD2, was not tested against the DNA. TRBV21-1 is listed as a pseudogene. The CDR3 is 18 amino acids. CDR3 region: CASSSRGDSGRGEETQYF. The CDR3 DNA is TGTGCCAGCAGCTCGAGGGGGGATAGCGGGAGGGGGGAAGAGACCCAGTACTTC.

The CDR3 spells CASSAYKRGYEQYF. In DNA, the CDR3 is TGTGCCAGCAGTGCCTATAAGCGGGGTTACGAGCAGTACTTC. The chain has TRBV6-4 and TRBJ2-7, with 7 bases fitting TRBD2. Per germline, CDR1 MRHNA and CDR2 SNTAGT. J lost 4 bases, V lost 4 bases, and 7 bases had no gene match. The CDR3 covers 14 residues.